The present entry profiles one T cell receptor (beta chain) with its context. Unique molecular identifiers were built into the TCRbeta library. Each CDR3 protein is one row after TCRdb ran MiXCR on the PCR reads. The data contain fewer than 1 million distinct CDR3 sequences, roughly 15% of them seen just once; the ten biggest clones take up around 4.5%. The record originates from a study of T-cell reconstitution after alpha-beta-depleted transplantation in children. V lost 3 bases, J lost 5 bases, and 4 bases stayed unmatched. Germline lookup yields CDR1 LNHNV and CDR2 YYDKDF (reference sequence). The CDR3 spans 16 residues.

The clonotype originates from a male patient aged 5 to 17 who had a stem cell transplant for acute lymphoblastic leukemia, so the T cells may come from the graft donor. This sample comprised PBMCs, mostly from graft donor cells, obtained 360 days after TCRalphabeta/CD19-depleted stem cell transplant. The gene calls are TRBV15 and TRBJ2-3; 14 bases map to TRBD2. The CDR3 protein is CATSSLGLAGVDTQYF. In nucleotides, the CDR3 is TGTGCCACCAGCAGTCTGGGACTAGCGGGAGTAGATACGCAGTATTTT.